These 22 T cell receptor beta chains were all obtained from the same sample, sequenced in a study of blood T cell repertoires in COVID-19. The assay was immunoSEQ multiplex PCR, and TCRdb's table has in-frame clones only and misses some. The sample has about 63,000 clones, about 83% seen once. Sequences were obtained from peripheral blood. Source of these receptors: a human donor in a cohort sampled during active COVID-19.

This clone was observed a single time. The chain carries TRBV10-3 and TRBJ2-3; 9 nucleotides line up with TRBD1. Germline V CDR1 and CDR2: ENHRY, SYGVKD. J was trimmed by 4 bases and V by 10 bases; bases with no gene match: 15. This CDR3 spans 16 amino acids. The CDR3 region has the DNA TGTGCCACCCAGGGGTGGGGGACAGGGAGTTCAGATACGCAGTATTTT. Its protein product is CATQGWGTGSSDTQYF.

V is TRBV2 and J is TRBJ1-4, with D tentatively TRBD1 (6 bases). The CDR3 is made up of 17 amino acids. V was clipped by 5 bases and J by 4 bases, with 20 bases between them. Germline V CDR1 and CDR2: SNHLY, FYNNEI. This chain's CDR3 is CASSPSSWTVLNEKLFF. The DNA for the CDR3 is TGTGCCAGCAGTCCAAGCAGTTGGACAGTACTTAATGAAAAACTGTTTTTT.

This chain joins TRBV5-1 and TRBJ1-5, with 7 positions matching TRBD1. V lost 4 bases to trimming and J lost 2 bases; unmatched junction nucleotides: 3. The germline V gene has CDR1 SGHRS and CDR2 YFSETQ. The CDR3 consists of 14 residues. CDR3 sequence (DNA): TGCGCCAGCAGCACTACAGGGGGCAATCAGCCCCAGCATTTT. It encodes CASSTTGGNQPQHF.

The chain couples TRBV4-1 to TRBJ2-3, with 15 nucleotides matching TRBD2. The CDR3 runs to 19 residues. J lost 0 bases, V lost 3 bases, and 7 bases had no gene match. Germline V gives CDR1 MGHRA, CDR2 YSYEKL. The CDR3 protein is CASSHRGGTSGRSTDTQYF. Here the CDR3 DNA reads TGCGCCAGCAGCCACCGGGGGGGGACTAGCGGGAGGAGCACAGATACGCAGTATTTT.

The rearrangement joins TRBV6-5 to TRBJ1-2; tentative D call: TRBD1 (5 bases). Trimming pared 2 bases from V and 6 bases from J, leaving 10 bases between. CDR3 size: 13 residues. Germline CDR1 and CDR2: MNHEY and SVGAGI. The chain's CDR3 is CASSYPGWDGYTF. The CDR3 region has the DNA TGTGCCAGCAGTTACCCAGGGTGGGATGGCTACACCTTC.

The sample holds a few counts of this clone. This sequence joins TRBV5-1 and TRBJ2-5, with 8 bases lining up with TRBD1. J was trimmed by 2 bases and V by 0 bases; bases with no gene match: 3. The CDR3 contains 15 residues. Looked up from germline, CDR1 is SGHRS and CDR2 is YFSETQ. As DNA, the CDR3 is TGCGCCAGCAGCTTGGACAGGGGGACACAAGAGACCCAGTACTTC. Translating it yields CASSLDRGTQETQYF.

The chain links TRBV5-5 to TRBJ1-2; no clear D gene. The germline CDR1 and CDR2 sequences are SGHKS and YYEKEE (reference sequence). CDR3 length: 15 residues. V was clipped by 0 bases and J by 4 bases, with 13 bases between them. CDR3: CASSLGRPTGYGYTF. The CDR3 DNA reads as TGTGCCAGCAGCTTGGGGAGACCGACCGGCTATGGCTACACCTTC.

V is TRBV2 and J is TRBJ2-1; TRBD2 agrees at 10 bases. Germline values: CDR1 SNHLY, CDR2 FYNNEI. The V segment lost 7 bases and the J segment 9 bases; nucleotides outside the gene matches: 15. The CDR3 consists of 16 residues. DNA for the CDR3: TGTGCCAGCACCCGAGAGATACTAGCGGGAACGGGTGAGCAGTTCTTC. It encodes CASTREILAGTGEQFF.

This chain connects TRBV6-5 to TRBJ2-7; D unresolved. V was cut by 11 bases and J by 1 base, with 15 bases left in between. The CDR3 spans 13 residues. Germline CDR1 is MNHEY and CDR2 is SVGAGI. CDR3 DNA sequence: TGTGCCTCAGGCAGAACACCTTCCTACGAGCAGTACTTC. Amino acid sequence: CASGRTPSYEQYF.

This clone showed up just once. The J gene is TRBJ2-3, the V gene TRBV6-5; TRBD2 aligns across 10 bases. This CDR3 is built from 16 residues. CDR1 is MNHEY and CDR2 is SVGAGI in the germline V gene. After removal of 0 bases from V and 7 bases from J, the junction contained 7 bases not matched to a gene. The DNA for the CDR3 is TGTGCCAGCAGTTACTCTCCTAGCGGGAGTGCAAATACGCAGTATTTT. Its translation: CASSYSPSGSANTQYF.

The J gene is TRBJ2-1, the V gene TRBV11-2; the D gene is possibly TRBD2 (6 bases). In germline, CDR1 is SGHAT, CDR2 FQNNGV. Between the trimmed V and J ends, which lost 3 bases and 0 bases, there was a span of 15 bases. The CDR3 has 17 amino acids. Here the CDR3 reads CASSLAAGRSSYNEQFF. The CDR3 DNA is TGTGCCAGCAGCTTGGCCGCGGGGAGGAGCTCCTACAATGAGCAGTTCTTC.

The V and J genes are TRBV7-9 and TRBJ2-3, with D uncertain. This CDR3 has 13 residues. Germline CDR1 SEHNR, CDR2 FQNEAQ (reference sequence). V lost 6 bases, J lost 2 bases, and 9 bases lay in between. CDR3 nucleotide sequence: TGTGCCAGCAGAAACGGTATCACAGATACGCAGTATTTT. Translation gives CASRNGITDTQYF.

J is TRBJ1-2 and V is TRBV7-9; 10 nucleotides agree with TRBD1. Germline V gene sequence: CDR1 SEHNR, CDR2 FQNEAQ (reference sequence). V lost 4 bases to trimming and J lost 8 bases; unmatched junction nucleotides: 10. CDR3 size: 15 residues. This chain's CDR3 is CASSSGQGFAEGYTF. In nucleotides, the CDR3 is TGTGCCAGCAGCTCGGGACAGGGGTTCGCGGAGGGCTACACCTTC.

The chain uses TRBV4-1 and TRBJ1-4; D is unresolved. CDR3 size: 16 residues. CDR1 and CDR2 from the germline V gene are MGHRA and YSYEKL. Trimming cost V 4 bases and J 8 bases, with 20 bases left between them. As DNA, the CDR3 is TGCGCCAGCAGCCCTGATCTGGGAGCTCGAAAGGAAAAACTGTTTTTT. Encoded protein: CASSPDLGARKEKLFF.

The chain carries TRBV20-1 and TRBJ1-6; 9 nucleotides agree with TRBD1. J lost 10 bases, V lost 3 bases, and 13 bases had no gene match. This CDR3 has 16 amino acids. Germline V CDR1 and CDR2: DFQATT, SNEGSKA (reference sequence). In DNA form, the CDR3 reads TGCAGTGCTAGTCGGCCAGGTCGGACAGGGGACTCACCCCTCCACTTT. It specifies CSASRPGRTGDSPLHF.

The V gene is TRBV7-8, the J gene TRBJ1-6, with D maybe TRBD1 (6 bases). The CDR3 has 16 residues. The germline V gene has CDR1 SGHVS and CDR2 FQNEAQ. The V gene lost 1 base and the J gene lost 4 bases, with 11 bases spanning the gap. Here the CDR3 DNA reads TGTGCCAGCAGCTTAGGACAGAGGGGGTATAATTCACCCCTCCACTTT. It is translated as CASSLGQRGYNSPLHF.

A few counts support this clone. CDR3 sequence (DNA): TGTGCCACCAGCACGAGGGGGGGGTCGGAGACCCAGTACTTC. Translating it yields CATSTRGGSETQYF. This chain joins TRBV15 and TRBJ2-5; D is perhaps TRBD2 (7 bases). The CDR3 length is 14 residues. V gave up 4 bases and J gave up 5 bases, with 14 bases separating them. Germline V CDR1 and CDR2: LNHNV, YYDKDF (reference sequence).

The V gene is TRBV7-9, the J gene TRBJ2-7, with D maybe TRBD1 (6 bases). This CDR3 spans 16 amino acids. Germline lookup yields CDR1 SEHNR and CDR2 FQNEAQ (reference sequence). V was cut by 5 bases and J by 4 bases, with 21 bases left in between. The CDR3, as DNA: TGTGCCAGCAGCCCAAAGGGGGTATCCCCATTTTACGAGCAGTACTTC. This codes for CASSPKGVSPFYEQYF.

A single count supports this clone. The chain uses TRBV27 and TRBJ2-3, with D tentatively TRBD1 (5 bases). The CDR3 is made up of 12 amino acids. Germline V gene sequence: CDR1 MNHEY, CDR2 SMNVEV (reference sequence). Trimming cost V 10 bases and J 8 bases, with 16 bases left between them. Here the CDR3 DNA reads TGTGCCACCCAGATGGGGCGAGGTACGCAGTATTTT. Encoded protein: CATQMGRGTQYF.

The gene calls are TRBV18 and TRBJ2-2; 7 bases map to TRBD1. CDR1 and CDR2 (germline): KGHSH, LQKENI. This CDR3 contains 17 residues. Trimming removed 1 base from V and 1 base from J; junction bases left unmatched: 6. Written as DNA, the CDR3 is TGTGCCAGCTCACCACTGTTTTGGACAGGGAACACCGGGGAGCTGTTTTTT. Translating it yields CASSPLFWTGNTGELFF.

The chain couples TRBV11-1 to TRBJ2-2; D unclear. V lost 7 bases and J 4 bases, leaving 16 bases between the germline ends. This CDR3 contains 15 residues. Germline values: CDR1 SGHAT, CDR2 FQDESV (reference sequence). The CDR3 DNA sequence: TGTGCCAGCACTCCTTACTCGTACGGCACCGGGGAGCTGTTTTTT. It specifies CASTPYSYGTGELFF.

This sequence joins TRBV7-6 and TRBJ1-3, with no clear D. CDR3 length equals 16 residues. V lost 5 bases and J lost 1, with 15 bases in between. Germline CDR1 and CDR2: SGHVS and FNYEAQ. The CDR3 region has the DNA TGTGCCAGCAGCCCTCTCTCGAGGGCGTCTGGAAACACCATATATTTT. Translating gives CASSPLSRASGNTIYF.